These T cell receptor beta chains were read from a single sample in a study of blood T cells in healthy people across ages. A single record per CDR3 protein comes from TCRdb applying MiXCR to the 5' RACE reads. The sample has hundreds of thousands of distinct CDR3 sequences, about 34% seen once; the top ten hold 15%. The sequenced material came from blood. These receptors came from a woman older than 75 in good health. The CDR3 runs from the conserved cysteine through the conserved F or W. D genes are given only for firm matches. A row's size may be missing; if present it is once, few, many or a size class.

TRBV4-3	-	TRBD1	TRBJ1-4	CASSQDYPQGAQGKLFF	TGCGCCAGCAGCCAAGATTACCCGCAGGGGGCGCAGGGAAAACTGTTTTTT
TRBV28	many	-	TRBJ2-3	CASSRTTGSRSTDTQYF	TGTGCCAGCAGTCGAACCACTGGATCGCGGAGCACAGATACGCAGTATTTT
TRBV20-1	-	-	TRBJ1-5	CSARVPSAPNQPQHF	TGCAGTGCTAGAGTACCCTCGGCCCCAAATCAGCCCCAGCATTTT
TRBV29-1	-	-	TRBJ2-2	CSVGPPSGTGELFF	TGCAGCGTTGGGCCTCCGTCGGGCACCGGGGAGCTGTTTTTT
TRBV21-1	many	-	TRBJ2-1	CASKGLAGNHNEQFF	TGTGCCAGCAAGGGCCTAGCGGGGAATCACAATGAGCAGTTCTTC
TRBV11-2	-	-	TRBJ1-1	CASSLDLAPLNTEAFF	TGTGCCAGCAGCTTAGATCTCGCCCCTCTCAACACTGAAGCTTTCTTT
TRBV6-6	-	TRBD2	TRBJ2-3	CASGTGGPRADTQYF	TGTGCCAGCGGCACGGGGGGGCCCAGAGCAGATACGCAGTATTTT
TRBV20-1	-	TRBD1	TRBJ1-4	CSAKGANEKLFF	TGCAGTGCAAAGGGGGCGAATGAAAAACTGTTTTTT
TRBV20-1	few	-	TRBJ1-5	CSARPMRGTGNQPQHF	TGCAGTGCTAGACCTATGAGGGGCACGGGCAATCAGCCCCAGCATTTT
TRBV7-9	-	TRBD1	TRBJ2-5	CASSTSTGAGETQYF	TGTGCCAGCAGCACTTCGACAGGGGCAGGGGAGACCCAGTACTTC
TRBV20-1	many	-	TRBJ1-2	CSATPADPNYGYTF	TGCAGTGCTACCCCTGCCGACCCGAACTATGGCTACACCTTC
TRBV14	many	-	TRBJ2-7	CASSQPTENTYEQYF	TGTGCCAGCAGCCAACCGACAGAAAATACCTACGAGCAGTACTTC
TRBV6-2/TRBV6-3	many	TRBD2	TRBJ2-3	CASSRPAGGTDTQYF	TGTGCCAGCAGTCGCCCAGCGGGGGGAACAGATACGCAGTATTTT
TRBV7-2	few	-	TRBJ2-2	CASSPTSISSGELFF	TGTGCCAGCAGCCCGACTAGTATTTCATCCGGGGAGCTGTTTTTT
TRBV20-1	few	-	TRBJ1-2	CSARVSGGTYGYTF	TGCAGTGCTAGAGTTAGTGGCGGGACCTATGGCTACACCTTC
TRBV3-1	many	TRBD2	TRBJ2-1	CASSQASGVSYNEQFF	TGTGCCAGCAGCCAGGCTAGCGGGGTCTCCTACAATGAGCAGTTCTTC
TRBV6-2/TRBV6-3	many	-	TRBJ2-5	CASSLGSGSSKGTQYF	TGTGCCAGCAGTTTGGGGTCCGGGAGCTCGAAGGGGACCCAGTACTTC
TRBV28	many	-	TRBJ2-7	CALGADSKRPYEQYF	TGTGCCTTAGGGGCGGATTCGAAACGACCCTACGAGCAGTACTTC
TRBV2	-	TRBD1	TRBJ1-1	CASRLDRGNSEAFF	TGTGCCAGCAGGCTAGACAGGGGGAACTCTGAAGCTTTCTTT
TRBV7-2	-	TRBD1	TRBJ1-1	CASSLNRGGTEAFF	TGTGCCAGCAGCTTAAACAGGGGAGGGACTGAAGCTTTCTTT
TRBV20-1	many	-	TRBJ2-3	CSALIPGQSSTDTQYF	TGCAGTGCTCTCATACCCGGACAGTCTAGCACAGATACGCAGTATTTT
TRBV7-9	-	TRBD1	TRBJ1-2	CASSNDRGKGYTF	TGTGCCAGCAGCAACGACAGGGGGAAAGGCTACACCTTC
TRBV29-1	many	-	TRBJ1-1	CSVARSGTANTEAFF	TGCAGCGTTGCCCGATCAGGGACGGCGAACACTGAAGCTTTCTTT
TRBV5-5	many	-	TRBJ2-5	CASNPSGPGQETQYF	TGTGCCAGCAATCCCTCGGGGCCCGGCCAAGAGACCCAGTACTTC
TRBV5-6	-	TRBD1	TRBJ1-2	CASTPDRSYGYTF	TGTGCCAGCACCCCGGACAGGAGCTATGGCTACACCTTC
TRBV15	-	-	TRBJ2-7	CATSRGQGTRYEQYF	TGTGCCACCAGCAGAGGTCAGGGAACGAGGTACGAGCAGTACTTC
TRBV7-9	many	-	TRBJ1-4	CASSLVGRGEKLFF	TGTGCCAGCAGCTTAGTTGGCAGGGGCGAAAAACTGTTTTTT
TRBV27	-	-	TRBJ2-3	CASSGSRGDTQYF	TGTGCCAGCAGTGGGTCAAGGGGCGATACGCAGTATTTT
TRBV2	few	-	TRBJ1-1	CASSRKGRNTEAFF	TGTGCCAGCAGCCGAAAGGGTCGGAACACTGAAGCTTTCTTT
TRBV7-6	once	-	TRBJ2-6	CACSLVRGGYYSGASVLTF	TGTGCCTGCAGCTTAGTTCGGGGCGGTTATTACTCTGGGGCCAGCGTCCTGACTTTC
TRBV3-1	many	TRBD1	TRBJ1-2	CASSQAGQGVYGYTF	TGTGCCAGCAGCCAAGCGGGACAGGGGGTATATGGCTACACCTTC
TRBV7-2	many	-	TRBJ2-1	CASSLPPAGQFF	TGTGCCAGCAGCCTACCGCCGGCGGGGCAGTTCTTC
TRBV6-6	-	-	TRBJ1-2	CASSYSVQANYGYTF	TGTGCCAGCAGTTACTCGGTCCAGGCTAACTATGGCTACACCTTC
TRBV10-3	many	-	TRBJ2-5	CAISESLRAETQYF	TGTGCCATCAGTGAGTCGTTGAGGGCGGAGACCCAGTACTTC
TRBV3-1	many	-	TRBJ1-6	CASSQDVATVNSPLHF	TGTGCCAGCAGCCAAGATGTGGCGACAGTCAATTCACCCCTCCACTTT
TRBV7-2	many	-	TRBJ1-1	CASSSPLGTEAFF	TGTGCCAGCAGCTCCCCGCTGGGCACTGAAGCTTTCTTT
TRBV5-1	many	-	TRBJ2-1	CASSLVPGNYNEQFF	TGCGCCAGCAGCTTGGTCCCAGGCAACTACAATGAGCAGTTCTTC
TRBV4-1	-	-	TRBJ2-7	CASSPMEGRYEQYF	TGCGCCAGCAGCCCGATGGAGGGCCGCTACGAGCAGTACTTC
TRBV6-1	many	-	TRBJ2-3	CASVDNPSLGDTQYF	TGTGCCAGCGTAGACAATCCGTCGCTCGGAGATACGCAGTATTTT
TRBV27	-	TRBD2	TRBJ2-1	CASRSQASGDYNEQFF	TGTGCCAGCAGGAGTCAGGCTAGCGGGGATTACAATGAGCAGTTCTTC
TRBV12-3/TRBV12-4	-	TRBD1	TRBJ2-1	CASSSQAHRGAWIF	TGTGCCAGCAGCTCACAAGCGCACAGGGGAGCCTGGATCTTC
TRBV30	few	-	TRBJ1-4	CAWSTRRANEKLFF	TGTGCCTGGAGTACCCGGAGGGCTAATGAAAAACTGTTTTTT
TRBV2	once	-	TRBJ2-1	CASVKQGSNEQFF	TGTGCCAGCGTCAAGCAGGGCTCCAATGAGCAGTTCTTC
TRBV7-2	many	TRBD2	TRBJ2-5	CASSRNPGGRAGETQYF	TGTGCCAGCAGCCGCAACCCGGGGGGTCGGGCAGGGGAGACCCAGTACTTC
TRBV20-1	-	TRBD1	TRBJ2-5	CSAFPPTGEAGETQYF	TGCAGTGCTTTCCCACCGACAGGGGAGGCAGGGGAGACCCAGTACTTC
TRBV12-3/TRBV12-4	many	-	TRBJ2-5	CASSLALMGRVSETQYF	TGTGCCAGCAGTTTAGCGCTAATGGGCAGGGTGTCAGAGACCCAGTACTTC
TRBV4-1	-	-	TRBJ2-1	CASSQEGRPAGNEQFF	TGCGCCAGCAGCCAAGAGGGACGCCCGGCGGGCAATGAGCAGTTCTTC
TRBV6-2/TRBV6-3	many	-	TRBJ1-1	CATLGALWTEAFF	TGTGCCACCCTGGGGGCCCTGTGGACTGAAGCTTTCTTT
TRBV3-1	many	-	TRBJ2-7	CASSLRQSGEQYF	TGTGCCAGCAGCCTTAGACAGAGCGGGGAGCAGTACTTC
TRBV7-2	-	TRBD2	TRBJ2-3	CASSSNLAGGSDTQYF	TGTGCCAGCAGCTCCAACCTAGCGGGGGGATCAGATACGCAGTATTTT
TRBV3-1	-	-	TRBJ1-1	CASSQGVRVEAFF	TGTGCCAGCAGCCAAGGGGTACGGGTTGAAGCTTTCTTT
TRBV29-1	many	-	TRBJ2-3	CSVEMFEDTQYF	TGCAGCGTTGAAATGTTCGAAGATACGCAGTATTTT
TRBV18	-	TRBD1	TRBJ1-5	CASSPDRDRPQHF	TGTGCCAGCTCACCGGACAGGGATCGGCCCCAGCATTTT